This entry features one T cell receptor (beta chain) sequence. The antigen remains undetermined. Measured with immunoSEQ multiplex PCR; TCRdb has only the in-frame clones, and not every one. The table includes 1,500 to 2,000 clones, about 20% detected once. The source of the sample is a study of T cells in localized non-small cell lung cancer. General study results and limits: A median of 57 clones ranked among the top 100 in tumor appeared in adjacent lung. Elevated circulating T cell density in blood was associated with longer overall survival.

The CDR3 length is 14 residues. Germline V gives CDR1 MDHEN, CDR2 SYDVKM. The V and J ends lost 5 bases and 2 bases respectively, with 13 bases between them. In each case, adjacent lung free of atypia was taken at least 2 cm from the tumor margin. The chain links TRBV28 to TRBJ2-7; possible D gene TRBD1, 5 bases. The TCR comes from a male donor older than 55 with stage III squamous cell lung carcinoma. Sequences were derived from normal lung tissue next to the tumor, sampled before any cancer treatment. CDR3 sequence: CASSLTRQTYEQYF. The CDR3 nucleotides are TGTGCCAGCAGTCTAACACGACAGACCTACGAGCAGTACTTC.